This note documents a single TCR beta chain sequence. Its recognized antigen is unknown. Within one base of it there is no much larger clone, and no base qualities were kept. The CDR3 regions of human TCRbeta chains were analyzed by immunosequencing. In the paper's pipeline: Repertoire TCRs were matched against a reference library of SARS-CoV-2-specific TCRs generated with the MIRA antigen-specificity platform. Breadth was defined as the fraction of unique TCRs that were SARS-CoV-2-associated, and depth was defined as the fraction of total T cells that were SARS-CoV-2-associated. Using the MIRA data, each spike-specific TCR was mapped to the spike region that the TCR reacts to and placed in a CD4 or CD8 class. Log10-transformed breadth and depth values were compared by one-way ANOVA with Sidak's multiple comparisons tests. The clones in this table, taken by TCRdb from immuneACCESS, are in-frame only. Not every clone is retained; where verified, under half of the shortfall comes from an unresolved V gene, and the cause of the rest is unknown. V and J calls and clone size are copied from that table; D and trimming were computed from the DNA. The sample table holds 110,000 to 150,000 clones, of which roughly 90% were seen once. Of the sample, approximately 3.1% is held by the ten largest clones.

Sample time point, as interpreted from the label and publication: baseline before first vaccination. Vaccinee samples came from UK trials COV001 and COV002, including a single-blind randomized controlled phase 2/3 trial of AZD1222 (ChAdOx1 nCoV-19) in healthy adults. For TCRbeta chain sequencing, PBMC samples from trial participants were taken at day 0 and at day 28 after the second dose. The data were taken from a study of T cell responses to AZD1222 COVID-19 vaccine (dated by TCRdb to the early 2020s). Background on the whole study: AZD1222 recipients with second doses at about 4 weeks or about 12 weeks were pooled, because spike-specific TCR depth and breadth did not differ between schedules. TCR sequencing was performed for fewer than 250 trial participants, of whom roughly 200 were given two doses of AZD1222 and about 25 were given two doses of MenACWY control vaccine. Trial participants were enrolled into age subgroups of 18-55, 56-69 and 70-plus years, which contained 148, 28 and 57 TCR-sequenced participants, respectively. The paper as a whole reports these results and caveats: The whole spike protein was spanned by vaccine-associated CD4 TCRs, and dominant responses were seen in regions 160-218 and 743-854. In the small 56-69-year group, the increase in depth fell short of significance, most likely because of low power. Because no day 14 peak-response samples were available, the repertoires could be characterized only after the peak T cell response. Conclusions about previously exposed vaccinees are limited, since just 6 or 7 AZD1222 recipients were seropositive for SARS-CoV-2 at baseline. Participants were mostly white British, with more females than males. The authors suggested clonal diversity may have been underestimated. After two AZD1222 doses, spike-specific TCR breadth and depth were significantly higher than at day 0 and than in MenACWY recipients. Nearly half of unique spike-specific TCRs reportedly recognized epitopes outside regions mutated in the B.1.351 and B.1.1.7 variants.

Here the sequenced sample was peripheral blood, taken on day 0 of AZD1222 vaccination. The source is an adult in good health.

Here is the DNA: TGCGCCAGCAGCGGCAGCCATTTGAGGGCGTCCGGGGAGCTGTTTTTT. This is translated as CASSGSHLRASGELFF. The chain uses TRBV5-1 and TRBJ2-2; TRBD2 is a possible D gene, resting on 5 matching bases. The germline V gene specifies SGHRS as CDR1 and YFSETQ as CDR2. V gives up 4 bases and J gives up 6 bases, and the segment between their germline ends measures 19 bases. The CDR3 numbers 16 residues from cysteine through phenylalanine. The read is trimmed to its CDR3 DNA, 48 bases read in frame from base 1.